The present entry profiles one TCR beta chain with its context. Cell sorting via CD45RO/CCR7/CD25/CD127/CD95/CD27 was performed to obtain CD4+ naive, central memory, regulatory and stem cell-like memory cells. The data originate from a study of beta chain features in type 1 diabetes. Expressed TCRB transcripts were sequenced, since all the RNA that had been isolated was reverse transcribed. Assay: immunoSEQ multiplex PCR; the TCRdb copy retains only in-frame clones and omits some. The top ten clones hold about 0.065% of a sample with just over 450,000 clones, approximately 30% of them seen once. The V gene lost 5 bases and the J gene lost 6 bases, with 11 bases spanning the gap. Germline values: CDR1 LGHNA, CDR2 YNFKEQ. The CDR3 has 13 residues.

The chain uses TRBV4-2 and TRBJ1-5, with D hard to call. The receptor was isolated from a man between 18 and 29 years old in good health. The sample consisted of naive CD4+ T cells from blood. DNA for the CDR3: TGTGCCAGCAGCACACACACCGGTCAGCCCCAGCATTTT. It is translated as CASSTHTGQPQHF.